This T cell receptor (beta chain) comes out of a study of shared clonotypes between healthy human individuals. Study details: The cohort comprised a couple of women and a few men. Their ages spanned 18 to 49 years.

Findings of the study overall: The authors expected sequencing depth to affect clonotype sharing among donors.

The study ran the assay at deep level. Here immunoSEQ multiplex PCR was the method, and the copy in TCRdb shows in-frame clones only, minus some. The sample lists about half a million clones; about 80% were seen once. Details on this clone: Its antigen is still unknown.

Trimming cost V 7 bases and J 0 bases, with 9 bases left between them. The CDR3 consists of 13 residues. Germline V gives CDR1 LNHDA, CDR2 SQIVND (reference sequence). Sequencing was carried out using PBMCs. The sequence was obtained from a woman aged 40 to 50 in good health. Some clones in this sample may be carry-over from other donors' samples. The chain has TRBV19 and TRBJ1-1, with D possibly being TRBD1 (6 bases). The CDR3 protein is CASTDRMNTEAFF. The DNA of the CDR3 is TGTGCCAGTACGGACAGAATGAACACTGAAGCTTTCTTT. Supplemented by reference TRBV19 and TRBJ1-1, the full variable domain reads DGGITQSPKYLFRKEGQNVTLSCEQNLNHDAMYWYRQDPGQGLRLIYYSQIVNDFQKGDIAEGYSVSREKKESFPLTVTSAQKNPTAFYLCASTDRMNTEAFFGQGTRLTVV.